A single sample is the source of the 16 T cell receptor beta chains below, sequenced in a study of shared clonotypes between healthy human individuals. Generated by immunoSEQ multiplex PCR, the TCRdb table keeps only in-frame clones and is missing some. The sample holds 450,000 to 500,000 clones; 75% to 85% are singletons and the top ten take 13%. The sample taken for sequencing was PBMCs. These receptors all come from a middle-aged woman in good health. Some clones in this sample may be carry-over from other donors' samples.

The CDR3 sequence is CACHRASTDTQYF. CDR3 sequence (DNA): TGTGCCTGTCACAGGGCTAGCACAGATACGCAGTATTTT. The chain has TRBV30 and TRBJ2-3; tentatively, D is TRBD1 (6 bases). CDR1 is GTSNPN, CDR2 SVGIG, per germline (reference sequence). The germline V and J ends were trimmed by 6 bases and 0 bases, with 10 bases remaining between them. The CDR3 is 13 residues long.

The chain combines TRBV7-8 with TRBJ2-7; D unclear. This CDR3 spans 13 amino acids. V gave up 1 base and J gave up 6 bases, with 10 bases separating them. The V gene's germline CDR1 is SGHVS and CDR2 FQNEAQ. The CDR3 DNA follows: TGTGCCAGCAGCTTAGAACCGTATCGCGAGCAGTACTTC. Its protein is CASSLEPYREQYF. Looking up the rest from reference TRBV7-8 and TRBJ2-7 gives the full variable domain: GAGVSQSPRYKVAKRGQDVALRCDPISGHVSLFWYQQALGQGPEFLTYFQNEAQLDKSGLPSDRFFAERPEGSVSTLKIQRTQQEDSAVYLCASSLEPYREQYFGPGTRLTVT.

For this clone: Other DNA sequences from this sample encode an identical CDR3 as well. This chain uses TRBV7-3 with TRBJ2-2, with D unresolved. Trimming removed 1 base at V and 8 bases at J, with 5 bases between. The CDR3 length is 12 residues. Per germline, CDR1 SGHTA and CDR2 FQGTGA. The CDR3 DNA reads TGTGCCAGCAGCTTAAGACCTGGGGAGCTGTTTTTT. This sequence encodes CASSLRPGELFF.

The chain is built from TRBV2 and TRBJ1-1; 7 bases are shared with TRBD1. The J segment lost 4 bases and the V segment lost 5 bases, leaving 1 base of the junction unmatched. Germline CDR1 reads SNHLY; CDR2 reads FYNNEI. The CDR3 runs 12 residues. The CDR3 is CASSNRGTEAFF. In DNA form, the CDR3 reads TGTGCCAGCAGTAACAGGGGCACTGAAGCTTTCTTT.

J is TRBJ2-7 and V is TRBV28, with D hard to call. Deletions cut 5 bases from V and 3 bases from J, with 11 bases between. The CDR3 is 13 residues long. Germline assignment: CDR1 MDHEN and CDR2 SYDVKM. The CDR3 sequence is CASSDTGGYEQYF. CDR3 bases: TGTGCCAGCAGTGATACGGGCGGCTACGAGCAGTACTTC. The variable domain in full, with the rest retrieved from reference TRBV28 and TRBJ2-7, is DVKVTQSSRYLVKRTGEKVFLECVQDMDHENMFWYRQDPGLGLRLIYFSYDVKMKEKGDIPEGYSVSREKKERFSLILESASTNQTSMYLCASSDTGGYEQYFGPGTRLTVT.

The chain has TRBV11-2 and TRBJ2-7, with 12 bases fitting TRBD2. Germline V gene lookup returns CDR1 SGHAT and CDR2 FQNNGV. V lost 5 bases to trimming and J lost 6 bases; unmatched junction nucleotides: 5. The CDR3 consists of 14 residues. The CDR3 coding sequence is TGTGCCAGCAGCCTACTAGCGGGAGGAGGCGAGCAGTACTTC. Residues: CASSLLAGGGEQYF. The variable domain in full, with the rest retrieved from reference TRBV11-2 and TRBJ2-7, is EAGVAQSPRYKIIEKRQSVAFWCNPISGHATLYWYQQILGQGPKLLIQFQNNGVVDDSQLPKDRFSAERLKGVDSTLKIQPAKLEDSAVYLCASSLLAGGGEQYFGPGTRLTVT.

V gene TRBV19 combines with J gene TRBJ2-1; 7 nucleotides agree with TRBD1. CDR1 is LNHDA, CDR2 SQIVND, per germline (reference sequence). Trimming took 3 bases from V and 3 from J; bases not matched to a gene: 5. The length of the CDR3 is 15 residues. Here the CDR3 DNA reads TGTGCCAGTAGTATGACAGGGTCGGGCTACAATGAGCAGTTCTTC. Protein product: CASSMTGSGYNEQFF.

The V and J genes are TRBV6-1 and TRBJ1-4, with no clear D. Germline CDR1 reads MNHNS; CDR2 reads SASEGT. Trimming cost V 2 bases and J 7 bases, with 8 bases left between them. This CDR3 comprises 13 residues. DNA of the CDR3: TGTGCCAGCAGTGAAATCCCCGGTGAAAAACTGTTTTTT. It codes for CASSEIPGEKLFF.

This clone was recorded once. The CDR3 coding sequence is TGTGCCAGCAGCTTAAGCGGGGTGGTGATAGGGTTCCATGAGCAGTTCTTC. This gives the protein CASSLSGVVIGFHEQFF. This chain joins TRBV7-9 and TRBJ2-1; 7 nucleotides line up with TRBD2. This CDR3 comprises 17 residues. The V and J ends lost 2 bases and 8 bases, in that order; junction bases with no gene match: 15. The V gene's germline CDR1 is SEHNR and CDR2 FQNEAQ (reference sequence).

Comment on this clone: At the DNA level, this CDR3 is encoded by other sequences in the same sample as well. The J gene is TRBJ2-3, the V gene TRBV2, with 11 positions matching TRBD1. CDR3 length: 14 amino acids. The germline gives CDR1 SNHLY, CDR2 FYNNEI. After removal of 6 bases from V and 3 bases from J, the junction contained 2 bases not matched to a gene. The CDR3 here is CASSGTGGTDTQYF. The CDR3 nucleotides are TGTGCCAGCAGCGGGACAGGGGGAACAGATACGCAGTATTTT.

This sequence joins TRBV5-1 and TRBJ1-1, with D tentatively TRBD1 (6 bases). V was shortened by 3 bases and J by 0 bases, with 12 bases between the two germline ends. Germline lookup yields CDR1 SGHRS and CDR2 YFSETQ. The CDR3 spans 15 residues. The CDR3 protein is CASSYRTAMNTEAFF. In nucleotides, the CDR3 is TGCGCCAGCAGCTACAGGACAGCCATGAACACTGAAGCTTTCTTT.

The chain links TRBV28 to TRBJ1-5; D gene ambiguous. The CDR3 is made up of 14 amino acids. The V end was cut by 6 bases, the J end by 4 bases, with 13 bases between. Germline CDR1 reads MDHEN; CDR2 reads SYDVKM. CDR3 in DNA: TGTGCCAGCAGCCCAGGTGGCTTTAATCAGCCCCAGCATTTT. This gives the protein CASSPGGFNQPQHF.

The chain couples TRBV5-4 to TRBJ2-1, with 12 bases that match TRBD2. This CDR3 has 15 residues. J lost 2 bases, V lost 3 bases, and 0 bases had no gene match. The germline V gene has CDR1 SGHNT and CDR2 YYREEE (reference sequence). The CDR3 nucleotides read TGTGCCAGCAGCTCTAGCGGGAGGGCCTACAATGAGCAGTTCTTC. Translation gives CASSSSGRAYNEQFF.

The chain combines TRBV18 with TRBJ2-6; the D gene is possibly TRBD2 (6 bases). Trimming took off 1 base at V and 0 bases at J, with 7 bases between the two ends. The CDR3 consists of 16 residues. Germline CDR1 KGHSH, CDR2 LQKENI. In nucleotides, the CDR3 is TGTGCCAGCTCACCACAGGACTACTCTGGGGCCAACGTCCTGACTTTC. Its protein is CASSPQDYSGANVLTF.

The chain couples TRBV18 to TRBJ1-1; 7 nucleotides agree with TRBD1. J gave up 1 base and V 8 bases, and 7 bases lay outside the gene matches. The CDR3 sequence is 14 residues long. Germline CDR1 reads KGHSH; CDR2 reads LQKENI. The chain's CDR3 is CASTTGTANTEAFF. CDR3 DNA sequence: TGTGCCAGCACAACCGGGACAGCGAACACTGAAGCTTTCTTT. Complete variable domain (other parts from reference TRBV18 and TRBJ1-1): NAGVMQNPRHLVRRRGQEARLRCSPMKGHSHVYWYRQLPEEGLKFMVYLQKENIIDESGMPKERFSAEFPKEGPSILRIQQVVRGDSAAYFCASTTGTANTEAFFGQGTRLTVV.

This clone was counted many times. The CDR3: CASSLGTGFKGNTIYF. The CDR3 nucleotides read TGCGCCAGCAGCTTGGGAACAGGGTTCAAGGGAAACACCATATATTTT. The chain is built from TRBV5-1 and TRBJ1-3, with a weak D call TRBD1 (6 bases). The CDR3 spans 16 residues. Germline V gene lookup returns CDR1 SGHRS and CDR2 YFSETQ. The V and J ends lost 0 bases and 4 bases respectively, with 14 bases between them. The full variable domain, completed using reference TRBV5-1 and TRBJ1-3, is KAGVTQTPRYLIKTRGQQVTLSCSPISGHRSVSWYQQTPGQGLQFLFEYFSETQRNKGNFPGRFSGRQFSNSRSEMNVSTLELGDSALYLCASSLGTGFKGNTIYFGEGSWLTVV.